These T cell receptor beta chains were read from a single sample in a study of OX40 agonist ivuxolimab in advanced cancers. Libraries were prepared by immunoSEQ multiplex PCR; TCRdb keeps only in-frame clonotypes and omits some of them. The sample holds 90,000 to 150,000 clones, approximately 90% seen once. The sample here was CD4+ or CD8+ T cells sorted from blood, taken in a trial of the OX40 agonist ivuxolimab. All receptors come from an adult with an advanced solid tumor such as melanoma, head and neck, liver or kidney cancer. The CDR3 runs from the conserved cysteine through the conserved F or W. The order of the fields is J gene, V gene, CDR3 protein.

TRBJ1-3 | TRBV30 | CAWQSSPGNTIYF
TRBJ2-3 | TRBV7-2 | CASSSNPSLSTDTQYF
TRBJ1-2 | TRBV11-2 | CASSPRDRVLGYTF
TRBJ1-1 | TRBV5-1 | CASSSGTLWETEAFF
TRBJ2-2 | TRBV18 | CASSPRQVDTGELFF
TRBJ1-1 | TRBV19 | CASSIRAGNTEAFF
TRBJ2-7 | TRBV5-1 | CASTRDSSYEQYF
TRBJ1-3 | TRBV6-1 | CASSATDSGNTIYF
TRBJ1-6 | TRBV7-9 | CASSLGTGLNSPLHF
TRBJ2-2 | TRBV7-9 | CASSAGELFF
TRBJ2-1 | TRBV19 | CASSIGQVANEQFF
TRBJ2-2 | TRBV6-6 | CASRQGRANTGELFF
TRBJ2-5 | TRBV6-6 | CASSYSGGREETQYF
TRBJ2-7 | TRBV29-1 | CSVEGSNEQYF
TRBJ1-5 | TRBV28 | CASSPGQYNQPQHF